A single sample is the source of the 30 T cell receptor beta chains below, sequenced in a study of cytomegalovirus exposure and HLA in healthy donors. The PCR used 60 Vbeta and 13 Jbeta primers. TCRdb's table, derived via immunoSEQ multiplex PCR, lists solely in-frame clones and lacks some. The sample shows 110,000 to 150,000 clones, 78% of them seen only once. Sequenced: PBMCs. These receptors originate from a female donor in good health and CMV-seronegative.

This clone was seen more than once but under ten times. CDR3 region: CASSHKKTGELFF. In DNA, the CDR3 is TGTGCCAGCTCCCACAAGAAGACCGGGGAGCTGTTTTTT. The chain links TRBV9 to TRBJ2-2; no clear D gene. CDR1 is SGDLS and CDR2 is YYNGEE in the germline V gene. Trimming cost V 7 bases and J 5 bases, with 12 bases left between them. The CDR3 runs to 13 residues.

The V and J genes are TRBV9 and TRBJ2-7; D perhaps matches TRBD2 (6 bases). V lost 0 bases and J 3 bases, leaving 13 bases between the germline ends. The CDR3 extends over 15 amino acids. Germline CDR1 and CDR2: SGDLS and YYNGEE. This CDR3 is CASSVGAGRLYEQYF. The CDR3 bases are TGTGCCAGCAGCGTAGGGGCAGGGAGGCTCTACGAGCAGTACTTC.

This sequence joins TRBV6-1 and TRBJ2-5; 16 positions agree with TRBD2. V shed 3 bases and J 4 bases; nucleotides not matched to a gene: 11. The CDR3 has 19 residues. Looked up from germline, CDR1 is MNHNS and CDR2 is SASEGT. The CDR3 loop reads CASSDQASGLAGGRETQYF. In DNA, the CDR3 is TGTGCCAGCAGTGACCAGGCCTCGGGACTAGCGGGGGGGCGAGAGACCCAGTACTTC.

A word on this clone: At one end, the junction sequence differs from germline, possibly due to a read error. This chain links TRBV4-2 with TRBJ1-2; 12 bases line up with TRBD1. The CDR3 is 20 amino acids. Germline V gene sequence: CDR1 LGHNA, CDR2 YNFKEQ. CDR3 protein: CASSPQRRGTGGKLIYGYPF. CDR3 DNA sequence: TGTGCCAGCAGCCCGCAACGTCGTGGGACAGGGGGCAAGTTGATCTATGGCTACCCCTTC.

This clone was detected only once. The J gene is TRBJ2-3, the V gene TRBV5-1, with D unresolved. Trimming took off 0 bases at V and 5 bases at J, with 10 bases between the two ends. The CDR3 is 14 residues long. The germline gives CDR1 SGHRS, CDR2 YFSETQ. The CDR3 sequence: CASSLVSAVDTQYF. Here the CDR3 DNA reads TGCGCCAGCAGCTTGGTGTCTGCGGTAGATACGCAGTATTTT.

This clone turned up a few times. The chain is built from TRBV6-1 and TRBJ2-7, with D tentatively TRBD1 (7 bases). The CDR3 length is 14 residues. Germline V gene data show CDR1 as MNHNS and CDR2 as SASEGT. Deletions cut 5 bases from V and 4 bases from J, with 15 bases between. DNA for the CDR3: TGTGCCAGCAGTTTTGGAGGGGGCGGGTACGAGCAGTACTTC. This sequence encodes CASSFGGGGYEQYF.

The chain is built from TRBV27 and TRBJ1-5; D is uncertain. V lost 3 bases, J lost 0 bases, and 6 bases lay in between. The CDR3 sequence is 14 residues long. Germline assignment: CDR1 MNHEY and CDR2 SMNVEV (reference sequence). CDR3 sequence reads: CASSFAGSNQPQHF. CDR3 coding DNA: TGTGCCAGCAGTTTCGCGGGTAGCAATCAGCCCCAGCATTTT.

In DNA form, the CDR3 reads TGCGCCAGCCCAGGGGGCAATAGCAATCAGCCCCAGCATTTT. This gives the protein CASPGGNSNQPQHF. The chain employs TRBV10-1 and TRBJ1-5; TRBD1 matches 8 bases. Germline CDR1 and CDR2: WNHNN and SYGVQD (reference sequence). V dropped 8 bases and J dropped 0; count of bases not matched to a gene: 3. The CDR3 spans 14 residues.

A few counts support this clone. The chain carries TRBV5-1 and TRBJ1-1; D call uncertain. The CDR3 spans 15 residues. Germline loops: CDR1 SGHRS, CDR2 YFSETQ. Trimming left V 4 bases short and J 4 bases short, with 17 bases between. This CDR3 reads CASSPRISLATEAFF. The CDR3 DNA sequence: TGCGCCAGCAGCCCGAGAATATCCCTAGCCACTGAAGCTTTCTTT.

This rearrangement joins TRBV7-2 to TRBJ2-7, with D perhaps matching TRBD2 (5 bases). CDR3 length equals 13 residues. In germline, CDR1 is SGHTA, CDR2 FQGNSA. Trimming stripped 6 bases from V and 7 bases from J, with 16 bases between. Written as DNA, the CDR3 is TGTGCCAGCAGTCCCCGGCGGGCGGCTGAGCAGTACTTC. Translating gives CASSPRRAAEQYF.

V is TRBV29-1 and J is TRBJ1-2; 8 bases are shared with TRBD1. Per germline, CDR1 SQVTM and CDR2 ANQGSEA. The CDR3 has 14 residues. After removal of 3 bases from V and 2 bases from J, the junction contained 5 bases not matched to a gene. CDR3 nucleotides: TGCAGCGTTGACCTGGCAGGGGGCAACTATGGCTACACCTTC. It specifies CSVDLAGGNYGYTF.

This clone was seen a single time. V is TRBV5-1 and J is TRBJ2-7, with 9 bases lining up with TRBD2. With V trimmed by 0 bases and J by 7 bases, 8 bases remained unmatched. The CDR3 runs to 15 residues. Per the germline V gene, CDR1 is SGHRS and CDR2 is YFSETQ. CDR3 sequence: CASSLVAGGRGEQYF. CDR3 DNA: TGCGCCAGCAGCTTGGTGGCGGGAGGGCGGGGAGAGCAGTACTTC.

The CDR3 DNA reads as TGTGCCAGCAGTTTAGGAGGACTACCCTACGAGCAGTACTTC. Protein: CASSLGGLPYEQYF. The rearrangement links TRBV28 to TRBJ2-7; D may be TRBD2 (6 bases). The CDR3 loop spans 14 amino acids. Per the germline V gene, CDR1 is MDHEN and CDR2 is SYDVKM. Between the trimmed V and J ends, which lost 2 bases and 2 bases, there was a span of 10 bases.

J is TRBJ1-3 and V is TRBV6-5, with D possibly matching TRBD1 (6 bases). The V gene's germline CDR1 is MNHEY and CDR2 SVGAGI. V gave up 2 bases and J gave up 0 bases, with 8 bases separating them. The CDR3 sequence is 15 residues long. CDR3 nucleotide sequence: TGTGCCAGCAGTTACGGGGACACCTCTGGAAACACCATATATTTT. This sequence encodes CASSYGDTSGNTIYF.

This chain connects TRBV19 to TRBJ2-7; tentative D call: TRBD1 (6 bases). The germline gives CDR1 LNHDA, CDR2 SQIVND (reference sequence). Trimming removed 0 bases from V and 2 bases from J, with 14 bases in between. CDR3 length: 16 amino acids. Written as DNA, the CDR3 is TGTGCCAGTAGTATAGATCTCACAGGGTATACCTACGAGCAGTACTTC. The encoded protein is CASSIDLTGYTYEQYF. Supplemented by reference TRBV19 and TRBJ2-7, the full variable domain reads DGGITQSPKYLFRKEGQNVTLSCEQNLNHDAMYWYRQDPGQGLRLIYYSQIVNDFQKGDIAEGYSVSREKKESFPLTVTSAQKNPTAFYLCASSIDLTGYTYEQYFGPGTRLTVT.

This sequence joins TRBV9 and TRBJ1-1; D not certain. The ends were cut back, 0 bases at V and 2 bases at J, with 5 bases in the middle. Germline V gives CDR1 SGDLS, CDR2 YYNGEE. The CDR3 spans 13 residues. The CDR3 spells CASSVVDNTEAFF. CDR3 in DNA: TGTGCCAGCAGCGTAGTAGATAACACTGAAGCTTTCTTT. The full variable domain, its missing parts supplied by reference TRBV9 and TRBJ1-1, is DSGVTQTPKHLITATGQRVTLRCSPRSGDLSVYWYQQSLDQGLQFLIQYYNGEERAKGNILERFSAQQFPDLHSELNLSSLELGDSALYFCASSVVDNTEAFFGQGTRLTVV.

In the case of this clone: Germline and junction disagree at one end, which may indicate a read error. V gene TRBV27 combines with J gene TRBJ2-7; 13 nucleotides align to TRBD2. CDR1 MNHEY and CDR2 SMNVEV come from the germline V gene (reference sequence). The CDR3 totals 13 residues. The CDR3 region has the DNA TGTGCCAGCAGTTCCGGACTAGCGGGAGAAGTGAACTTC. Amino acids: CASSSGLAGEVNF.

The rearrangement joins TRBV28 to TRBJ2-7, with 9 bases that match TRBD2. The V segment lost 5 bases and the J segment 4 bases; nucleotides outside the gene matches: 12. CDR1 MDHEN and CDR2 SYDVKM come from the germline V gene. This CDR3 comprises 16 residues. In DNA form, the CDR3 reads TGTGCCAGCAGTGACCCAGGAGCGGGAGGACGGTACGAGCAGTACTTC. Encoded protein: CASSDPGAGGRYEQYF.

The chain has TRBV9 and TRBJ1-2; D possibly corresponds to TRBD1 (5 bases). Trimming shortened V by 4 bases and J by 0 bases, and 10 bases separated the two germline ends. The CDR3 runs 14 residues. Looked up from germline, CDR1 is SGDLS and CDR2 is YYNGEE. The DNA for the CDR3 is TGTGCCAGCAGCCCCCCGGGGGCTAACTATGGCTACACCTTC. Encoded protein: CASSPPGANYGYTF.

CDR3 sequence: CASSFRQGLNSPLHF. Written as DNA, the CDR3 is TGTGCCAGCAGCTTCAGACAGGGGCTTAATTCACCCCTCCACTTT. V is TRBV7-2 and J is TRBJ1-6; 8 bases are shared with TRBD1. The CDR3 contains 15 residues. CDR1 and CDR2 (germline): SGHTA, FQGNSA. V trimming: 3 bases; J trimming: 6 bases; junction bases outside the gene matches: 4. Full variable domain (outside the CDR3, taken from reference TRBV7-2 and TRBJ1-6): GAGVSQSPSNKVTEKGKDVELRCDPISGHTALYWYRQSLGQGLEFLIYFQGNSAPDKSGLPSDRFSAERTGGSVSTLTIQRTQQEDSAVYLCASSFRQGLNSPLHFGNGTRLTVT.

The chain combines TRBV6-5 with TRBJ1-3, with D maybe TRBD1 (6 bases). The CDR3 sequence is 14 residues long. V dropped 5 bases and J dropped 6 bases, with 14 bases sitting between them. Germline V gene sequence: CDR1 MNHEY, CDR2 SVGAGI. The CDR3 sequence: CASSPEGDANTIYF. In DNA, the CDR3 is TGTGCCAGCAGTCCTGAGGGGGATGCAAACACCATATATTTT.

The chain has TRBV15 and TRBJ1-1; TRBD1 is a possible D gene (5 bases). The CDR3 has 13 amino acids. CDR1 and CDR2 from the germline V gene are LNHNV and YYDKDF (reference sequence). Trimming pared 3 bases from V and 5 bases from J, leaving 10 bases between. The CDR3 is CATSSGHKTEAFF. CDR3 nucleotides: TGTGCCACCAGCAGTGGACATAAGACTGAAGCTTTCTTT.

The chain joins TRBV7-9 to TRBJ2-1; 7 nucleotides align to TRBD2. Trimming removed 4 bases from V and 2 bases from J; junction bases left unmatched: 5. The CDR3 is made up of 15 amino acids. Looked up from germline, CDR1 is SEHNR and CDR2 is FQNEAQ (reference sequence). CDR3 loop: CASSSSGSTYNEQFF. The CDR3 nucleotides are TGTGCCAGCAGCTCTAGCGGTTCGACCTACAATGAGCAGTTCTTC.

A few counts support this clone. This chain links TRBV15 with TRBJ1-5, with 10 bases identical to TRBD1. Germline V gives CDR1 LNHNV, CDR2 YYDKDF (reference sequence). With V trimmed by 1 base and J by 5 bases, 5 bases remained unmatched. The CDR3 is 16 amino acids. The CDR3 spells CATSRGGQGIYQPQHF. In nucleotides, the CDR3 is TGTGCCACCAGCAGAGGGGGACAGGGGATTTATCAGCCCCAGCATTTT.

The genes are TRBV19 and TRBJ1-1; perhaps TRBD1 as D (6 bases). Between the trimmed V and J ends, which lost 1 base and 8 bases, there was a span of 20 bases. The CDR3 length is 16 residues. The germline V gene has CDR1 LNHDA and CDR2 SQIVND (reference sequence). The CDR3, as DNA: TGTGCCAGTAGTATAGTTTCGGGGGGGCCCTATGTGGAAGCTTTCTTT. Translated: CASSIVSGGPYVEAFF. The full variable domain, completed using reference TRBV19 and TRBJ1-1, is DGGITQSPKYLFRKEGQNVTLSCEQNLNHDAMYWYRQDPGQGLRLIYYSQIVNDFQKGDIAEGYSVSREKKESFPLTVTSAQKNPTAFYLCASSIVSGGPYVEAFFGQGTRLTVV.

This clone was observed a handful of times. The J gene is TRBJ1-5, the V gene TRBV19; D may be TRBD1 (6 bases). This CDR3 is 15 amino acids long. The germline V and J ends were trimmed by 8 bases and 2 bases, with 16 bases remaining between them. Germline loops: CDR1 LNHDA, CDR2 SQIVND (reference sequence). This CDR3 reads CASQIGTTGNQPQHF. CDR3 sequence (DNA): TGTGCCAGTCAAATCGGGACAACGGGCAATCAGCCCCAGCATTTT.

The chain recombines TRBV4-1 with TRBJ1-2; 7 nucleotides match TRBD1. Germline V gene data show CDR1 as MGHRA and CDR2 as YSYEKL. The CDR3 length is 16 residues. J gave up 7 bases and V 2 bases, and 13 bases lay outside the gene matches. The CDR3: CASSQTAGQRIGGYTF. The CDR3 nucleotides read TGCGCCAGCAGCCAAACTGCGGGACAGCGTATCGGTGGCTACACCTTC.

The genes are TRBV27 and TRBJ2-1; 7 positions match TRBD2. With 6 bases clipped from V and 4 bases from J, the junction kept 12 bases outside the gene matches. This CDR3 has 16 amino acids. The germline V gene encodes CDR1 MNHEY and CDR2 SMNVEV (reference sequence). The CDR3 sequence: CASRSGLEVPYNEQFF. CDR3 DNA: TGTGCCAGCAGGTCCGGACTAGAGGTTCCTTACAATGAGCAGTTCTTC.

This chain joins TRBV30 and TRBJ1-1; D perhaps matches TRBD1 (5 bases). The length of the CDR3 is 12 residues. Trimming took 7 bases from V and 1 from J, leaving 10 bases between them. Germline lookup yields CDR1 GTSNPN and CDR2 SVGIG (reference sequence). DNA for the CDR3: TGTGCCTTGAAACAGGAGAACACTGAAGCTTTCTTT. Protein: CALKQENTEAFF.

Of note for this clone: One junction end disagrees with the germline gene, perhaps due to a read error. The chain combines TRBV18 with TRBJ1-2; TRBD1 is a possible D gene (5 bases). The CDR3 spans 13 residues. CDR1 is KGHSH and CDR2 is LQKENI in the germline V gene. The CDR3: CASSQGRRYGYPF. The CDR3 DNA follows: TGTGCCAGCTCACAGGGGAGGCGATATGGCTACCCCTTC.